This T cell receptor beta chain was recovered during a study of cytomegalovirus exposure and HLA in healthy donors. PCR used 60 Vbeta primers and 13 Jbeta primers. How the authors handled the data: There were around 80 million unique TCR beta chains by a later count, and some 11 million of them were shared. Here immunoSEQ multiplex PCR was the method, and the copy in TCRdb shows in-frame clones only, minus some. From that table come the V and J calls and clone size; the DNA was used to work out D and trimming. This sample has fewer than 150,000 clones, with more than 70% found just once. A remark on this clone: The target antigen is unknown.

The CDR3 length is 12 residues. Losses at the gene ends were 3 bases for V and 3 bases for J; bases not matched to a gene: 1. Germline CDR1 SQVTM, CDR2 ANQGSEA. Study results and caveats: In presence/absence analyses, roughly uniform sequencing depth across donors was assumed.

The receptor was derived from a man aged 25 to 40 in good health and CMV-seronegative. What was sequenced was PBMCs. V and J are TRBV29-1 and TRBJ2-7; TRBD1 aligns across 8 bases. The CDR3 sequence is CSVETGVYEQYF. Written as DNA, the CDR3 is TGCAGCGTTGAGACAGGGGTCTACGAGCAGTACTTC.